This T cell receptor beta chain emerged from a study of CD8+CD57+ T cells in acquired aplastic anemia. The authors sequenced patients whose flow cytometry had shown CD8+CD57+ cell expansion. Genomic DNA served as template for TCR beta VDJ and CDR3 profiling. TCRdb reprocessed the reads via MiXCR and lists one record per CDR3 protein. The sample yields about 170,000 distinct CDR3 sequences, 40% to 55% seen once. Sequencing was performed on sorted CD4+, CD8+, or CD8+CD57+ T cells (not recorded which) from PBMCs. This TCR was sampled from a human donor with aplastic anemia.

The CDR3 loop is CASSLFFSNHNEQFF. DNA for the CDR3: TGTGCCAGCAGCCTATTCTTCTCAAATCACAATGAGCAGTTCTTC. This rearrangement joins TRBV2 to TRBJ2-1; no reliable D call. Germline CDR1 is SNHLY and CDR2 is FYNNEI. V was shortened by 6 bases and J by 5 bases, with 17 bases between the two germline ends. The CDR3 covers 15 residues.